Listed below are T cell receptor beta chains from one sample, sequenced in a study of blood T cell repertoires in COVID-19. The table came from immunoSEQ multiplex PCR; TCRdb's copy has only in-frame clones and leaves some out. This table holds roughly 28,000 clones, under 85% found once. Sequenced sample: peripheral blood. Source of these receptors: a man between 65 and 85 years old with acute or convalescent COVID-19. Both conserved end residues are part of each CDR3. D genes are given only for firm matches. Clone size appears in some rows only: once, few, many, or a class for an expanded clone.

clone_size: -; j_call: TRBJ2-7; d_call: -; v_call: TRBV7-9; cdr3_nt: TGTGCCAGCAGCCGCGTAAGTAGCCACGAGCAGTACTTC; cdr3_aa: CASSRVSSHEQYF
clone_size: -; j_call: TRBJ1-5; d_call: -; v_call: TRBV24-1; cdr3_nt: TGTGCCACCAGTGCAGGGCTGCGGCAGCCCCAGCATTTT; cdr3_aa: CATSAGLRQPQHF
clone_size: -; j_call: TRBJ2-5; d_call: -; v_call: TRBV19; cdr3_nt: TGTGCCAGTAGTCGACAAAGGGCAGGGAAGAAGACCCAGTACTTC; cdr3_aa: CASSRQRAGKKTQYF
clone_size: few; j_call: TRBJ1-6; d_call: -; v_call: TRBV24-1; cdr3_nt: TGTGCCACCAGTTCTCCGGGGTTTTCACCCCTCCACTTT; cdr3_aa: CATSSPGFSPLHF
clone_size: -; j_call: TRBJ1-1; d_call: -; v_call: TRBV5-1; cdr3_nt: TGCGCCAGCAGCCAGTCGACAGCTTCGAACACTGAAGCTTTCTTT; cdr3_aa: CASSQSTASNTEAFF
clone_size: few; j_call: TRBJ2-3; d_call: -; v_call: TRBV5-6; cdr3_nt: TGTGCCAGCAGCTTGATCTTGTCCAGGGGAGATACGCAGTATTTT; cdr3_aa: CASSLILSRGDTQYF
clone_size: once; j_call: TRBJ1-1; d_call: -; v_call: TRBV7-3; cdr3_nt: TGTGCCAGCAGCTTAAGCAGGGGATCGGAAGCTTTCTTT; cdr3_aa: CASSLSRGSEAFF
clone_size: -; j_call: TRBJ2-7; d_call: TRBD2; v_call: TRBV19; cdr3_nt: TGTGCCAGTAGTAAGTCTGGGAGGGGCTACGAGCAGTACTTC; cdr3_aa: CASSKSGRGYEQYF
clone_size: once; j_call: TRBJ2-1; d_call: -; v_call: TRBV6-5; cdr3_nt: TGTGCCAGCAGGGACGCCACTAGTTACAATGAGCAGTTCTTC; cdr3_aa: CASRDATSYNEQFF
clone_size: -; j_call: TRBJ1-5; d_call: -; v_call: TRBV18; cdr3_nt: TGTGCCAGCTCACCACAGGGGGGGAATCAGCCCCAGCATTTT; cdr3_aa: CASSPQGGNQPQHF
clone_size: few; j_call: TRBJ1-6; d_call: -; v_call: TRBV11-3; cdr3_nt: TGTGCCAGCAGCTTAGATACGGGTTCACCCCTCCACTTT; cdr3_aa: CASSLDTGSPLHF
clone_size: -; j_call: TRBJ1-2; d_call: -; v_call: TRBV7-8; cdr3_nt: TGTGCCAGCAGCTTAGTCTCTCTCGGGGGGCTTTACACCTTC; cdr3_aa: CASSLVSLGGLYTF
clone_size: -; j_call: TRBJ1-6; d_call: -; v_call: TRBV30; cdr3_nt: TGTGCCTGGAGAGGCCCCGTACTAAGCTCCTATAATTCACCCCTCCACTTT; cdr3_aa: CAWRGPVLSSYNSPLHF
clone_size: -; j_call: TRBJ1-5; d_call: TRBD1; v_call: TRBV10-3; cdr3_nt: TGTGCCATCAGAGACAGGGTAAGTCAGCCCCAGCATTTT; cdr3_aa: CAIRDRVSQPQHF
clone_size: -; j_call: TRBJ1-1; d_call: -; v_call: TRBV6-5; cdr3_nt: TGTGCCAGCAGTTACGTTAGGGGTGAAGCTTTCTTT; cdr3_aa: CASSYVRGEAFF
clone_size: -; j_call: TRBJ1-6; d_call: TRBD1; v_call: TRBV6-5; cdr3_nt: TGTGCCAGCAGCTCGGGACAGTCAAATTCACCCCTCCACTTT; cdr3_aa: CASSSGQSNSPLHF
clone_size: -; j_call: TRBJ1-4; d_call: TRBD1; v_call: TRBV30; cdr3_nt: TGTGCCTGGAGAGAAACCGGGACAGGCGGAAAACTGTTTTTT; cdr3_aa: CAWRETGTGGKLFF
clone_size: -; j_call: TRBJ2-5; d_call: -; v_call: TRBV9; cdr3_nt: TGTGCCAGCAGCGTAGCGGATGCCAGGGGTGAGACCCAGTACTTC; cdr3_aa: CASSVADARGETQYF
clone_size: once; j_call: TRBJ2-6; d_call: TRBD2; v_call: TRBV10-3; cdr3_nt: TGTGCCATCGGTGGGGGGGACTCTGGGGCCAACGTCCTGACTTTC; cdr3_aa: CAIGGGDSGANVLTF
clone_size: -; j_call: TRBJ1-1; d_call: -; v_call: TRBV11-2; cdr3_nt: TGTGCCAGCAGCTTAAGAGTAAACTTGGCGGTGAACACTGAAGCTTTCTTT; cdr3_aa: CASSLRVNLAVNTEAFF
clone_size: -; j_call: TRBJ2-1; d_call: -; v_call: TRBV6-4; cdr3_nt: TGTGCCAGCCGGGAAAGGTTGAAGTTCTTC; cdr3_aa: CASRERLKFF